This T cell receptor beta chain comes out of a study of T-cell reconstitution after alpha-beta-depleted transplantation in children. This clonotype was seen repeatedly, ten times or more. The V gene lost 0 bases and the J gene lost 5 bases, with 5 bases spanning the gap. The CDR3 spans 12 residues. CDR1 and CDR2 from the germline V gene are SEHNR and FQNEAQ (reference sequence). Using unique molecular identifiers, the investigators prepared the TCRbeta library. TCRdb itself ran the PCR reads through MiXCR, one entry per CDR3 protein. The sample contains approximately 240,000 distinct CDR3 sequences, 9% to 10% of which appear only once.

The sample consisted of PBMCs from the stem cell graft donor, taken from the stem cell graft. The source is a human donor who donated a stem cell graft to a child with SCID. The V gene is TRBV7-9, the J gene TRBJ2-7; no clear D gene. The CDR3 here is CASSLARNEQYF. The CDR3 DNA follows: TGTGCCAGCAGCTTAGCCAGGAACGAGCAGTACTTC.